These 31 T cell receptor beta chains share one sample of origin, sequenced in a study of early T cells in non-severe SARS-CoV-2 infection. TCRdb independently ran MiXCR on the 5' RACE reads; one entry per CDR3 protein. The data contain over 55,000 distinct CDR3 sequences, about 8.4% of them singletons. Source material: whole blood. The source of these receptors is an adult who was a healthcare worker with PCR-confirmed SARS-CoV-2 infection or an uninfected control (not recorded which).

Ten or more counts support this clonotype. The CDR3 sequence is CASSLGVGVTGELFF. CDR3 DNA sequence: TGTGCCAGCAGCTTGGGAGTGGGAGTCACCGGGGAGCTGTTTTTT. The chain recombines TRBV7-3 with TRBJ2-2; a weak D match, TRBD2 (5 bases). V was trimmed by 3 bases and J by 4 bases, leaving 12 bases between them. Germline V CDR1 and CDR2: SGHTA, FQGTGA. The CDR3 has 15 amino acids.

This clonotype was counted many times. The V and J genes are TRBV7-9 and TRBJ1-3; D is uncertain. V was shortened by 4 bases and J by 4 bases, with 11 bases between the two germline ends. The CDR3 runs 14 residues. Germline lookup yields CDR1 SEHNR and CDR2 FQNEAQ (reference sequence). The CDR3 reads CASSSELEGNTIYF. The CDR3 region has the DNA TGTGCCAGCAGCTCGGAATTAGAGGGAAACACCATATATTTT.

The CDR3 DNA is TGTGCCAGCAGTCAAACAGGGGGCGAGCAGTACTTC. Its protein is CASSQTGGEQYF. J is TRBJ2-7 and V is TRBV7-2, with TRBD1 matching over 8 bases. Trimming removed 6 bases from V and 6 bases from J; junction bases left unmatched: 4. The germline V gene encodes CDR1 SGHTA and CDR2 FQGNSA. This CDR3 has 12 amino acids.

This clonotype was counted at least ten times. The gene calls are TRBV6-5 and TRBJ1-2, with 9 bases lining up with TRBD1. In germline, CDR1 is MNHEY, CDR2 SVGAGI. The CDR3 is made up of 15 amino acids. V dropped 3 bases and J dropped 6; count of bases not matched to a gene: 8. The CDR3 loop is CASSYSQGAWNGYTF. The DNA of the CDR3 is TGTGCCAGCAGTTATTCACAGGGGGCGTGGAATGGCTACACCTTC.

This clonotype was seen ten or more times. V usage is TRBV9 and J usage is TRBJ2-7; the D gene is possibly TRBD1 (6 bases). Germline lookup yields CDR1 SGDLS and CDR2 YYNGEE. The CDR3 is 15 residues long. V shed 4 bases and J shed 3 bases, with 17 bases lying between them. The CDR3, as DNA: TGTGCCAGCAGCCCAGGGGATAGGGTACTCTACGAGCAGTACTTC. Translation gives CASSPGDRVLYEQYF.

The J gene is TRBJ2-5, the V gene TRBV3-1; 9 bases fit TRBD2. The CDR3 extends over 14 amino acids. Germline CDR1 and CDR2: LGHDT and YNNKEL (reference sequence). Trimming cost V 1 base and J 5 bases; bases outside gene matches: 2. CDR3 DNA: TGTGCCAGCAGCCAAGGGAGCGGGAGGGAGACCCAGTACTTC. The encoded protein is CASSQGSGRETQYF.

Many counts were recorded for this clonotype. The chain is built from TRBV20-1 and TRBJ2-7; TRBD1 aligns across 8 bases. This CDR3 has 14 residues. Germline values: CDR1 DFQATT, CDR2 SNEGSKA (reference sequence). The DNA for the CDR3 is TGCTCAGGGGGCGGCGAGTCGAGCTCCTACGAGCAGTACTTC. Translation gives CSGGGESSSYEQYF.

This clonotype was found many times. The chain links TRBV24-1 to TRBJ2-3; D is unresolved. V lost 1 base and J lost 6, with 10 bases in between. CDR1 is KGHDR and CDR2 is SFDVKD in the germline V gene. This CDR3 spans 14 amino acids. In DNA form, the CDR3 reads TGTGCCACCAGTGATTTTCCCGACGTCGATACGCAGTATTTT. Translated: CATSDFPDVDTQYF.

The CDR3 nucleotides read TGCAGTGCTCCGGGCGTGGGAGGCAATCAGCCCCAGCATTTT. It specifies CSAPGVGGNQPQHF. V gene TRBV20-1 combines with J gene TRBJ1-5; unclear D gene. V was trimmed by 5 bases and J by 2 bases, leaving 13 bases between them. Germline-derived CDR1 and CDR2 are DFQATT and SNEGSKA (reference sequence). The CDR3 sequence is 14 residues long.

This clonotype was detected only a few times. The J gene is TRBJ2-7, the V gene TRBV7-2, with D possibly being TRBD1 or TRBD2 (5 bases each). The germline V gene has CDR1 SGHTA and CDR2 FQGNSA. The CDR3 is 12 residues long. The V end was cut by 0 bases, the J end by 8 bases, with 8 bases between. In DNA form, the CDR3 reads TGTGCCAGCAGCTTAGCGGGGGATAAGCAGTACTTC. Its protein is CASSLAGDKQYF. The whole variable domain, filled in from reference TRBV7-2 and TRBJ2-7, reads GAGVSQSPSNKVTEKGKDVELRCDPISGHTALYWYRQSLGQGLEFLIYFQGNSAPDKSGLPSDRFSAERTGGSVSTLTIQRTQQEDSAVYLCASSLAGDKQYFGPGTRLTVT.

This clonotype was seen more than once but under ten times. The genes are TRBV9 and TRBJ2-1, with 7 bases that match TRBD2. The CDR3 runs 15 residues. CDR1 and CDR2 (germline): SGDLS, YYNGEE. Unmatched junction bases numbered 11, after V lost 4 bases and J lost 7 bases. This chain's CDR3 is CASSPGAGVGNEQFF. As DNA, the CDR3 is TGTGCCAGCAGCCCCGGCGCGGGAGTGGGGAATGAGCAGTTCTTC.

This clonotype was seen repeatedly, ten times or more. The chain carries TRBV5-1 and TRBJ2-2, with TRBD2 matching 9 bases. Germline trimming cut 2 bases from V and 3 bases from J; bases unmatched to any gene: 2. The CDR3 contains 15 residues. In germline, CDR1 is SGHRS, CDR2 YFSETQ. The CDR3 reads CASSFLAGDTGELFF. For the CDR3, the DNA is TGCGCCAGCAGCTTCTTAGCGGGAGACACCGGGGAGCTGTTTTTT. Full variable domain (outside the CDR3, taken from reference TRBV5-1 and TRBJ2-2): KAGVTQTPRYLIKTRGQQVTLSCSPISGHRSVSWYQQTPGQGLQFLFEYFSETQRNKGNFPGRFSGRQFSNSRSEMNVSTLELGDSALYLCASSFLAGDTGELFFGEGSRLTVL.

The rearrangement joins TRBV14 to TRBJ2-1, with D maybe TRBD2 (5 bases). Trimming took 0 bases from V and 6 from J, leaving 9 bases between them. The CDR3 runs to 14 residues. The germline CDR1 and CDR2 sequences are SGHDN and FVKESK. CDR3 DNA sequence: TGTGCCAGCAGCCAAGATGGGCTAGCCAATGAGCAGTTCTTC. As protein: CASSQDGLANEQFF.

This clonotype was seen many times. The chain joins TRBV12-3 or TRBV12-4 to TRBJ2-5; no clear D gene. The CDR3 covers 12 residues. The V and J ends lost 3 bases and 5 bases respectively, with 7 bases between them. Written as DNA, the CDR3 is TGTGCCAGCAGTTTTCCGAAGGAGACCCAGTACTTC. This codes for CASSFPKETQYF.

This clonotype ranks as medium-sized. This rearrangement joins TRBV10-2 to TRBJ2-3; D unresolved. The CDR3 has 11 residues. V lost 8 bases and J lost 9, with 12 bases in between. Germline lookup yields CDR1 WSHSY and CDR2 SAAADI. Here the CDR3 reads CASGPSTTQYF. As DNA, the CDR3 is TGCGCCAGCGGCCCGAGTACCACGCAGTATTTT.

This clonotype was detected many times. CDR3 sequence: CASSFKTGDYTEAFF. The CDR3 nucleotides read TGTGCCAGCAGCTTCAAGACAGGGGATTACACTGAAGCTTTCTTT. This chain links TRBV5-4 with TRBJ1-1, with TRBD1 matching 8 bases. The CDR3 is made up of 15 amino acids. Germline-derived CDR1 and CDR2 are SGHNT and YYREEE (reference sequence). With 2 bases clipped from V and 3 bases from J, the junction kept 6 bases outside the gene matches.

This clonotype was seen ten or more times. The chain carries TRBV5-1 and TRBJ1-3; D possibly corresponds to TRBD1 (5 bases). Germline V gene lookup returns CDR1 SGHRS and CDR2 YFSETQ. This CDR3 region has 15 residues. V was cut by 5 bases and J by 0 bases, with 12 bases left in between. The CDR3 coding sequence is TGCGCCAGCAGTTCGGACAATTACTCTGGAAACACCATATATTTT. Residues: CASSSDNYSGNTIYF.

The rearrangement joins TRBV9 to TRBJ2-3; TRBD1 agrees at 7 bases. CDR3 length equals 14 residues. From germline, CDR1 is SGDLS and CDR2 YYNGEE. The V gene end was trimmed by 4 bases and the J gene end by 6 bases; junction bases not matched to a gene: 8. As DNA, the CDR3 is TGTGCCAGCAGCCCAACGTCAGGGGGTGATACGCAGTATTTT. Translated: CASSPTSGGDTQYF.

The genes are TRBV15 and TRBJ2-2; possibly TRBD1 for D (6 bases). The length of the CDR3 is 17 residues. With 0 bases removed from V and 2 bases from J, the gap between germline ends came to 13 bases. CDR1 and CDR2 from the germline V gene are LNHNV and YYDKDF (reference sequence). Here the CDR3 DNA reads TGTGCCACCAGCAGAGATGGGACAACTCAAAACACCGGGGAGCTGTTTTTT. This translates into CATSRDGTTQNTGELFF. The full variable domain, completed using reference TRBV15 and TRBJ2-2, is DAMVIQNPRYQVTQFGKPVTLSCSQTLNHNVMYWYQQKSSQAPKLLFHYYDKDFNNEADTPDNFQSRRPNTSFCFLDIRSPGLGDTAMYLCATSRDGTTQNTGELFFGEGSRLTVL.

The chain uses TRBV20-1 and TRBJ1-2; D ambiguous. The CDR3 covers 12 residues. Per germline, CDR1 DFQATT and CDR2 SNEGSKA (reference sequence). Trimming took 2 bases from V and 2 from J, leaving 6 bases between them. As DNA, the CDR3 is TGCAGTGCTAGAACGGAGAACTATGGCTACACCTTC. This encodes CSARTENYGYTF.

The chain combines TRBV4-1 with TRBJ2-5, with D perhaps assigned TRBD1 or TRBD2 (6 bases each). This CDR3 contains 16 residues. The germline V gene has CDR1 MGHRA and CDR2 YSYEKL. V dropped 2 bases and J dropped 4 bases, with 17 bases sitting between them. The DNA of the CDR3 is TGCGCCAGCAGCCAAAGGGGGGCCCTCGGGTCAGAGACCCAGTACTTC. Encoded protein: CASSQRGALGSETQYF.

This chain's CDR3 is CASSIGLADHNEQFF. The DNA for the CDR3 is TGTGCCAGTAGTATCGGCCTAGCGGACCACAATGAGCAGTTCTTC. This chain connects TRBV19 to TRBJ2-1; 7 bases are a match to TRBD2. Germline V gives CDR1 LNHDA, CDR2 SQIVND (reference sequence). CDR3 length: 15 residues. V shed 3 bases, J shed 5 bases, and the junction held 7 bases outside the gene matches.

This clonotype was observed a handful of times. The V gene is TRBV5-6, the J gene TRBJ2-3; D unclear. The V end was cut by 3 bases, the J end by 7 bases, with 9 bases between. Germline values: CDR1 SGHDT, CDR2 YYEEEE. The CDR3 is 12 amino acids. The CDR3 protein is CASSSLGNTQYF. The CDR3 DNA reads TGTGCCAGCAGCTCTCTGGGGAATACGCAGTATTTT.

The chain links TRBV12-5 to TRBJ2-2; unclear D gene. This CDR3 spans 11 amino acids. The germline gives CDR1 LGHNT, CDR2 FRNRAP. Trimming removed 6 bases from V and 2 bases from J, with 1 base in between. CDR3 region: CASGNTGELFF. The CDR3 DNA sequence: TGTGCTAGTGGAAACACCGGGGAGCTGTTTTTT.

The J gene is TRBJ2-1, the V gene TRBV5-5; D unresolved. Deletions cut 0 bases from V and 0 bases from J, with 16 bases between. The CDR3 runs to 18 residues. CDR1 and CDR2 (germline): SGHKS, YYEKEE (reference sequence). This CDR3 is CASSLDWFRSRSYNEQFF. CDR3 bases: TGTGCCAGCAGCTTGGATTGGTTTCGAAGCCGCTCCTACAATGAGCAGTTCTTC.

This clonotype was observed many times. In nucleotides, the CDR3 is TGTGCCAGCAGTTACTCGAGGAACACTGAAGCTTTCTTT. Translated, it gives CASSYSRNTEAFF. This chain links TRBV6-2 or TRBV6-3 with TRBJ1-1; D ambiguous. The V end lost 0 bases, the J end lost 1 base, and 3 bases lay between the germline ends. The V gene's germline CDR1 is MNHEY and CDR2 SVGEGT. CDR3 length: 13 residues.

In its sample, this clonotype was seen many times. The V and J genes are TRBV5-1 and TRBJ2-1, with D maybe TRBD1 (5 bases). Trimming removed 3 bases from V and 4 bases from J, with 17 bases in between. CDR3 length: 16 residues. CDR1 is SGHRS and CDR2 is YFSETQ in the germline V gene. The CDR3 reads CASSSLGAGTYNEQFF. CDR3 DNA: TGCGCCAGCAGCTCGCTAGGGGCAGGTACATACAATGAGCAGTTCTTC.

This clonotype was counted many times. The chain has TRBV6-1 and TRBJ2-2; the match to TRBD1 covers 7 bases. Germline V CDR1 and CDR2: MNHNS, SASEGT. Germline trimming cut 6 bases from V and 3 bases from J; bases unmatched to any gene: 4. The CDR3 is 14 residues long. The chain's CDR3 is CASRLTGDTGELFF. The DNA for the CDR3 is TGTGCCAGCAGGCTTACAGGGGACACCGGGGAGCTGTTTTTT.

CDR3 loop: CASSPGTGLSYEQYF. In DNA, the CDR3 is TGTGCCAGCTCACCCGGGACAGGGCTATCCTACGAGCAGTACTTC. The genes are TRBV18 and TRBJ2-7, with 9 bases fitting TRBD1. The CDR3 sequence is 15 residues long. The junction had 4 bases not matched to a gene; V was cut back by 3 bases and J by 1 base. Per germline, CDR1 KGHSH and CDR2 LQKENI.

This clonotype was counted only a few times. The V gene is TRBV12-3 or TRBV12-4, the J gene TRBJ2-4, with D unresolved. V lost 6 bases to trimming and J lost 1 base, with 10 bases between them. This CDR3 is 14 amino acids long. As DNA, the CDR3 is TGTGCCAGCAGCCCCCGGGCTGCCAAAAACATTCAGTACTTC. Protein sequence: CASSPRAAKNIQYF.

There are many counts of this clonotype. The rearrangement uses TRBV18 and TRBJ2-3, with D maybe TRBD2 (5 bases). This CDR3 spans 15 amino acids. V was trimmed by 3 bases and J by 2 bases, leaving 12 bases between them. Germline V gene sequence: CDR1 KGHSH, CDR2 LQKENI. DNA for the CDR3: TGTGCCAGCTCACCTTGGAGCGGAACCACAGATACGCAGTATTTT. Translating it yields CASSPWSGTTDTQYF. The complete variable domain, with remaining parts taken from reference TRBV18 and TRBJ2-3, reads NAGVMQNPRHLVRRRGQEARLRCSPMKGHSHVYWYRQLPEEGLKFMVYLQKENIIDESGMPKERFSAEFPKEGPSILRIQQVVRGDSAAYFCASSPWSGTTDTQYFGPGTRLTVL.